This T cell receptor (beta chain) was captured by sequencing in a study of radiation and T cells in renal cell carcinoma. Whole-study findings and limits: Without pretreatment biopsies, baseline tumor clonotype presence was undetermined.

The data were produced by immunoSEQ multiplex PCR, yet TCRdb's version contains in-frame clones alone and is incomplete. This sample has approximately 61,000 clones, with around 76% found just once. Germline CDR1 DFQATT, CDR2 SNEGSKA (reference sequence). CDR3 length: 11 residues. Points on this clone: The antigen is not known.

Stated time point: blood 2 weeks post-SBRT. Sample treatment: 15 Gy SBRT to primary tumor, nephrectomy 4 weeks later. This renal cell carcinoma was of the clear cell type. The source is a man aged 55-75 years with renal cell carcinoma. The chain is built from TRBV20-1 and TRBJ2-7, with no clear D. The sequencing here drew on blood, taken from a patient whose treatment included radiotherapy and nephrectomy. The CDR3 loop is CRGIGPYEQYV. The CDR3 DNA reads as TGCAGAGGCATCGGTCCCTACGAGCAGTACGTC.